These 27 T cell receptor beta chains were sequenced from one sample in a study of cytomegalovirus exposure and HLA in healthy donors. PCR involved 60 Vbeta and 13 Jbeta primers. TCRdb's table, derived via immunoSEQ multiplex PCR, lists solely in-frame clones and lacks some. This table has 150,000 to 200,000 clones, approximately 83% appearing once. The sequenced sample was PBMCs. Source of these receptors: a boy aged 2 to 10 in good health and CMV-seronegative.

This clone was counted a few times. The chain employs TRBV27 and TRBJ2-7, with 12 bases aligning to TRBD1. Per germline, CDR1 MNHEY and CDR2 SMNVEV (reference sequence). The CDR3 contains 14 residues. V trimming: 5 bases; J trimming: 5 bases; junction bases outside the gene matches: 4. CDR3 bases: TGTGCCAGCAGTCCAGGGACAGGGGGCAACGAGCAGTACTTC. Translation: CASSPGTGGNEQYF.

In this sample, this clone turned up once. The V call is TRBV5-6, the J call TRBJ1-3, with 8 bases matching TRBD1. This CDR3 region has 16 residues. V was pared by 1 base and J by 2 bases, with 5 bases of the junction left unmatched. Germline values: CDR1 SGHDT, CDR2 YYEEEE. Written as DNA, the CDR3 is TGTGCCAGCAGCTTGTTGGAGACAGGGGCTGGAAACACCATATATTTT. Encoded protein: CASSLLETGAGNTIYF.

A word on this clone: Its ends do not fully match the called genes, so a read error is possible. This sequence joins TRBV19 and TRBJ1-1; D gene unclear. Germline V gene sequence: CDR1 LNHDA, CDR2 SQIVND (reference sequence). The CDR3 loop spans 14 amino acids. CDR3 amino acids: CASSLDTSGTEAFF. The CDR3 DNA reads TGTGCCAGTAGTCTAGACACCTCGGGGACTGAAGCTTTCTTT. Combining the CDR3 with reference TRBV19 and TRBJ1-1 gives the whole variable domain DGGITQSPKYLFRKEGQNVTLSCEQNLNHDAMYWYRQDPGQGLRLIYYSQIVNDFQKGDIAEGYSVSREKKESFPLTVTSAQKNPTAFYLCASSLDTSGTEAFFGQGTRLTVV.

The V gene is TRBV15, the J gene TRBJ1-1; possible D gene TRBD1, 6 bases. There are 14 residues in the CDR3. Germline CDR1 reads LNHNV; CDR2 reads YYDKDF (reference sequence). V lost 2 bases, J lost 0 bases, and 7 bases lay in between. The CDR3 loop is CATSRQGMNTEAFF. The CDR3 bases are TGTGCCACCAGCAGACAGGGGATGAACACTGAAGCTTTCTTT.

Regarding this clone: The junction shows a germline mismatch at one end, possibly a read error. The same CDR3 is also encoded by other DNA sequences in this sample. The chain joins TRBV20-1 to TRBJ1-4; D is uncertain. The CDR3 is made up of 11 amino acids. Germline lookup yields CDR1 DFQATT and CDR2 SNEGSKA (reference sequence). CDR3 coding DNA: TGCAGTGCTAGACAGGCACCAAAACTGTTCTTT. Its protein product is CSARQAPKLFF.

The rearrangement links TRBV19 to TRBJ1-3; D not certain. V shed 3 bases and J shed 4 bases, with 7 bases lying between them. The CDR3 is 13 amino acids. CDR1 is LNHDA, CDR2 SQIVND, per germline (reference sequence). The DNA for the CDR3 is TGTGCCAGTAGTATGTCTCGGGGAAACACCATATATTTT. Its protein product is CASSMSRGNTIYF.

V is TRBV9 and J is TRBJ2-3, with 12 bases fitting TRBD1. CDR3 size: 22 residues. V gave up 3 bases and J gave up 0 bases; unmatched junction bases: 20. Germline CDR1 reads SGDLS; CDR2 reads YYNGEE. CDR3 bases: TGTGCCAGCAGCGGCCCCCGGGACAGGGGGCGCTTGGCCCCTATTAGCACAGATACGCAGTATTTT. It specifies CASSGPRDRGRLAPISTDTQYF.

This chain connects TRBV9 to TRBJ2-3; D ambiguous. The CDR3 runs 14 residues. The V end was cut by 0 bases, the J end by 4 bases, with 9 bases between. Germline V gene lookup returns CDR1 SGDLS and CDR2 YYNGEE. This CDR3 reads CASSVVAKSDTQYF. The CDR3 DNA follows: TGTGCCAGCAGCGTAGTAGCCAAATCAGATACGCAGTATTTT. The full variable domain, completed using reference TRBV9 and TRBJ2-3, is DSGVTQTPKHLITATGQRVTLRCSPRSGDLSVYWYQQSLDQGLQFLIQYYNGEERAKGNILERFSAQQFPDLHSELNLSSLELGDSALYFCASSVVAKSDTQYFGPGTRLTVL.

The V call is TRBV29-1, the J call TRBJ2-5, with D perhaps matching TRBD1 (5 bases). Germline assignment: CDR1 SQVTM and CDR2 ANQGSEA. V was clipped by 5 bases and J by 5 bases, with 21 bases between them. CDR3 size: 15 residues. CDR3 sequence: CSVYIALTVAETQYF. CDR3 coding DNA: TGCAGCGTTTACATCGCACTGACAGTTGCTGAGACCCAGTACTTC.

The genes are TRBV5-1 and TRBJ1-1, with D perhaps TRBD1 (5 bases). Trimming shortened V by 4 bases and J by 0 bases, and 16 bases separated the two germline ends. The CDR3 runs 16 residues. Germline values: CDR1 SGHRS, CDR2 YFSETQ. As DNA, the CDR3 is TGCGCCAGCAGCCCAACCCCCGGGGGTATGAACACTGAAGCTTTCTTT. Its translation: CASSPTPGGMNTEAFF.

The rearrangement uses TRBV10-3 and TRBJ2-1; 12 nucleotides match TRBD2. The CDR3 is 15 residues long. V trimming: 4 bases; J trimming: 4 bases; junction bases outside the gene matches: 2. Germline CDR1 is ENHRY and CDR2 is SYGVKD. CDR3 loop: CAISGTSGEYNEQFF. Here the CDR3 DNA reads TGTGCCATCAGTGGGACTAGCGGGGAGTACAATGAGCAGTTCTTC.

The chain is built from TRBV7-9 and TRBJ2-5, with 10 bases identical to TRBD2. This CDR3 contains 15 residues. CDR1 is SEHNR, CDR2 FQNEAQ, per germline (reference sequence). Unmatched junction bases numbered 8, after V lost 5 bases and J lost 5 bases. CDR3 coding DNA: TGTGCCAGCAGCAACGGAGCGGGGGGGCGCGAGACCCAGTACTTC. It encodes CASSNGAGGRETQYF. Full variable domain (outside the CDR3, taken from reference TRBV7-9 and TRBJ2-5): DTGVSQNPRHKITKRGQNVTFRCDPISEHNRLYWYRQTLGQGPEFLTYFQNEAQLEKSRLLSDRFSAERPKGSFSTLEIQRTEQGDSAMYLCASSNGAGGRETQYFGPGTRLLVL.

The chain joins TRBV29-1 to TRBJ1-2; possibly TRBD1 for D (6 bases). CDR1 is SQVTM and CDR2 is ANQGSEA in the germline V gene. V lost 4 bases to trimming and J lost 4 bases, with 16 bases between them. This CDR3 has 14 amino acids. The CDR3 here is CSVGPGTLVYGYTF. The CDR3 coding sequence is TGCAGCGTTGGACCCGGGACACTCGTCTATGGCTACACCTTC.

This chain links TRBV7-9 with TRBJ1-5, with 8 nucleotides matching TRBD1. The V segment lost 5 bases and the J segment 4 bases; nucleotides outside the gene matches: 7. Germline-derived CDR1 and CDR2 are SEHNR and FQNEAQ (reference sequence). CDR3 size: 15 residues. CDR3 amino acids: CASSRGQAENQPQHF. Written as DNA, the CDR3 is TGTGCCAGCAGCCGGGGACAGGCCGAAAATCAGCCCCAGCATTTT.

V usage is TRBV10-3 and J usage is TRBJ1-3, with 7 bases identical to TRBD1. Germline CDR1 and CDR2: ENHRY and SYGVKD. V lost 4 bases to trimming and J lost 8 bases; unmatched junction nucleotides: 17. The CDR3 has 17 residues. CDR3 in amino acids: CAISGGGTVFNQDTIYF. CDR3 nucleotide sequence: TGTGCCATCAGTGGAGGGGGGACAGTTTTCAATCAGGACACCATATATTTT.

This clone was picked up a small number of times. The rearrangement links TRBV4-2 to TRBJ2-5; no clear D gene. The length of the CDR3 is 13 residues. Germline CDR1 reads LGHNA; CDR2 reads YNFKEQ. Trimming left V 1 base short and J 5 bases short, with 8 bases between. In DNA, the CDR3 is TGTGCCAGCAGCCAAGTCAGTTCCGAGACCCAGTACTTC. Amino acid sequence: CASSQVSSETQYF.

This clone was recorded only once. The CDR3 loop is CASSFPRRQATSEAFF. DNA for the CDR3: TGTGCCAGCAGCTTCCCCCGCCGACAGGCTACCTCTGAAGCTTTCTTT. The chain recombines TRBV7-9 with TRBJ1-1; D might be TRBD1 (6 bases). The CDR3 is 16 amino acids. The V and J ends lost 3 bases and 6 bases respectively, with 20 bases between them. Germline V CDR1 and CDR2: SEHNR, FQNEAQ (reference sequence).

The rearrangement joins TRBV6-5 to TRBJ2-3; 11 nucleotides agree with TRBD2. The V gene end was trimmed by 6 bases and the J gene end by 6 bases; junction bases not matched to a gene: 8. The germline CDR1 and CDR2 sequences are MNHEY and SVGAGI. This CDR3 is 15 amino acids long. The CDR3 protein is CASRRLAGRMDTQYF. The CDR3 region has the DNA TGTGCCAGCAGGAGACTAGCGGGGCGGATGGATACGCAGTATTTT.

This clone occurred a few times. The V and J genes are TRBV12-5 and TRBJ1-2; D may be TRBD1 (6 bases). The length of the CDR3 is 14 residues. Germline CDR1 LGHNT, CDR2 FRNRAP. Trimming cost V 2 bases and J 8 bases, with 15 bases left between them. CDR3 in amino acids: CASGLSQGMEGYTF. The CDR3 DNA follows: TGTGCTAGTGGTTTGTCCCAGGGGATGGAGGGCTACACCTTC.

This chain uses TRBV30 with TRBJ2-7, with 7 bases fitting TRBD1. The CDR3 extends over 13 amino acids. Trimming took 5 bases from V and 2 from J; bases not matched to a gene: 6. Germline CDR1 is GTSNPN and CDR2 is SVGIG (reference sequence). The CDR3 region has the DNA TGTGCCTGGGCCCTTCAGGGGGCCTACGAGCAGTACTTC. It yields the protein CAWALQGAYEQYF.

A note on this clone: Other DNA sequences in the same sample also yield this CDR3. The chain has TRBV5-1 and TRBJ2-1, with D possibly TRBD2 on 6 matching bases. CDR3 size: 14 residues. V was clipped by 2 bases and J by 3 bases, with 9 bases between them. Germline CDR1 and CDR2: SGHRS and YFSETQ. The CDR3 loop reads CASSLRGGYNEQFF. In DNA, the CDR3 is TGCGCCAGCAGCTTAAGGGGAGGCTACAATGAGCAGTTCTTC.

V gene TRBV6-5 combines with J gene TRBJ2-7; 10 bases map to TRBD2. The germline CDR1 and CDR2 sequences are MNHEY and SVGAGI. CDR3 length: 14 amino acids. V shed 4 bases and J 0 bases; nucleotides not matched to a gene: 0. In nucleotides, the CDR3 is TGTGCCAGCAGTTGGACTAGCGGCTCCTACGAGCAGTACTTC. This translates into CASSWTSGSYEQYF.

The chain employs TRBV5-1 and TRBJ2-5, with 7 bases fitting TRBD1. The closer fit of TRBJ2-7 to the DNA end suggests the J call may be wrong. The V gene's germline CDR1 is SGHRS and CDR2 YFSETQ. The CDR3 sequence is 15 residues long. The CDR3 DNA reads TGCGCCAGCAGCTTTCTTGGGACAGAGACCTACGAGCAGTACTTC. Translating it yields CASSFLGTETYEQYF.

This chain uses TRBV10-3 with TRBJ2-3, with D perhaps matching TRBD1 (6 bases). Per the germline V gene, CDR1 is ENHRY and CDR2 is SYGVKD. The CDR3 is made up of 12 amino acids. The V gene lost 7 bases and the J gene lost 4 bases, with 9 bases spanning the gap. CDR3 loop: CAIKDSSDTQYF. As DNA, the CDR3 is TGTGCCATCAAGGACAGTTCAGATACGCAGTATTTT.

This sequence joins TRBV7-2 and TRBJ2-5; possible D gene TRBD1, 5 bases. The CDR3 has 14 residues. The germline V gene encodes CDR1 SGHTA and CDR2 FQGNSA. Trimming cost V 1 base and J 4 bases, with 10 bases left between them. CDR3 nucleotides: TGTGCCAGCAGCTTAGTGTCAGGGTTAGAGACCCAGTACTTC. Its translation: CASSLVSGLETQYF.

This chain joins TRBV5-6 and TRBJ2-7, with a weak D call TRBD2 (7 bases). V shed 3 bases and J shed 2 bases, with 12 bases lying between them. Germline V CDR1 and CDR2: SGHDT, YYEEEE. The CDR3 consists of 14 residues. The CDR3 loop reads CASSSLGGAYEQYF. In DNA, the CDR3 is TGTGCCAGCAGCTCCCTAGGGGGGGCCTACGAGCAGTACTTC.

The chain employs TRBV5-6 and TRBJ1-2; TRBD1 aligns across 7 bases. The trim removed 0 bases at V and 4 bases at J, leaving 6 bases unmatched. The CDR3 consists of 15 residues. Looked up from germline, CDR1 is SGHDT and CDR2 is YYEEEE. The CDR3 region has the DNA TGTGCCAGCAGCTTGGGACCGGGACAGCTCTATGGCTACACCTTC. It encodes CASSLGPGQLYGYTF. The variable domain in full, with the rest retrieved from reference TRBV5-6 and TRBJ1-2, is DAGVTQSPTHLIKTRGQQVTLRCSPKSGHDTVSWYQQALGQGPQFIFQYYEEEERQRGNFPDRFSGHQFPNYSSELNVNALLLGDSALYLCASSLGPGQLYGYTFGSGTRLTVV.